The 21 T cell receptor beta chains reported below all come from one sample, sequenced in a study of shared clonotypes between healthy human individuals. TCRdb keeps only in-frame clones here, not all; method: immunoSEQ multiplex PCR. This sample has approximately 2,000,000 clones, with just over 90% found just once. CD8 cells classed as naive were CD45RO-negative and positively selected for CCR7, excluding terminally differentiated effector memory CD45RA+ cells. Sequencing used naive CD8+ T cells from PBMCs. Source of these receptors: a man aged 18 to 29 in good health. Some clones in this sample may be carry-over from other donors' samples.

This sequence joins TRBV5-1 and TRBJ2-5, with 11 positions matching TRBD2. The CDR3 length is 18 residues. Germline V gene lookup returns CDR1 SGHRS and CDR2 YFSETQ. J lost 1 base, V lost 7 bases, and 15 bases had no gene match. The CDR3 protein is CASAHWASGRTPQETQYF. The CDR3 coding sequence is TGCGCCAGCGCCCACTGGGCTAGCGGGAGGACTCCCCAAGAGACCCAGTACTTC.

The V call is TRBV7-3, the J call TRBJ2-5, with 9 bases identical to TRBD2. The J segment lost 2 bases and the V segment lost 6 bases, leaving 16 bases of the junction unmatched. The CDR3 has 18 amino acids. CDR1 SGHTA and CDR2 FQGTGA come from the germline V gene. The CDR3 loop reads CASSLGAGGPGSQETQYF. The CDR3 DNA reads TGTGCCAGCAGTTTAGGGGCGGGAGGGCCCGGGTCTCAAGAGACCCAGTACTTC.

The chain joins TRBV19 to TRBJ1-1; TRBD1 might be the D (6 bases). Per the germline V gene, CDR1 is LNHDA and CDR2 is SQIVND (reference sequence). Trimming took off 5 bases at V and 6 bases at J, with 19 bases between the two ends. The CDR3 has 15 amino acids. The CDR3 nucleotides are TGTGCCAGTAGTCCTTCCTTACAGGGCTTATCTGAAGCTTTCTTT. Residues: CASSPSLQGLSEAFF.

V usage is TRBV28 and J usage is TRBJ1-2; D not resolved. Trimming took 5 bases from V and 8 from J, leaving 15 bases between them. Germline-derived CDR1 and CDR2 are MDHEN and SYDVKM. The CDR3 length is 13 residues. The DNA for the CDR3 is TGTGCCAGCAGTCGACCCCGGGCGTTGGGCTACACCTTC. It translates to CASSRPRALGYTF.

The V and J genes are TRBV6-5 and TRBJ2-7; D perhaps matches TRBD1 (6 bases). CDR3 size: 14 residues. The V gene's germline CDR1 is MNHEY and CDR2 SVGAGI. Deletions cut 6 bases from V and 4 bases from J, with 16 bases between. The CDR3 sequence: CASRPRDMVYEQYF. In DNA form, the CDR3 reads TGTGCCAGCAGACCCCGGGACATGGTTTACGAGCAGTACTTC.

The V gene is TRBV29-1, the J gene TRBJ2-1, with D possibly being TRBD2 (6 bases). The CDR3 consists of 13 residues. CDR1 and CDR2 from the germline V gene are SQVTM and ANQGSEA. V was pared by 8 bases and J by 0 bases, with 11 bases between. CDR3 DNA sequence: TGCAGCATACGGGGGAGCTCCTACAATGAGCAGTTCTTC. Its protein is CSIRGSSYNEQFF.

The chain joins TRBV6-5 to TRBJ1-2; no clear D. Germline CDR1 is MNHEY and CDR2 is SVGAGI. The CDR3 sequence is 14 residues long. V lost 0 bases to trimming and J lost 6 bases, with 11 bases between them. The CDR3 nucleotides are TGTGCCAGCAGTTACTCGGAAGGGCCTGATGGCTACACCTTC. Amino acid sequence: CASSYSEGPDGYTF.

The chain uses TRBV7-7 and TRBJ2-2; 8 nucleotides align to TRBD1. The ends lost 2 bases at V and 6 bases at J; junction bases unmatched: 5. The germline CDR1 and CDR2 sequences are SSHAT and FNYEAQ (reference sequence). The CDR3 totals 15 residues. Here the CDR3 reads CASSLITGGSGELFF. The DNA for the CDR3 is TGTGCCAGCAGCTTAATAACAGGGGGTTCCGGGGAGCTGTTTTTT.

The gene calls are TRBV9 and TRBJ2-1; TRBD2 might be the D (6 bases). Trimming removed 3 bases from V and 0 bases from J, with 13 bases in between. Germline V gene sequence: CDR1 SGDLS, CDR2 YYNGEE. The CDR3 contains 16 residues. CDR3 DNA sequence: TGTGCCAGCAGCGGCAGGGACTCGGACTCCTACAATGAGCAGTTCTTC. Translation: CASSGRDSDSYNEQFF.

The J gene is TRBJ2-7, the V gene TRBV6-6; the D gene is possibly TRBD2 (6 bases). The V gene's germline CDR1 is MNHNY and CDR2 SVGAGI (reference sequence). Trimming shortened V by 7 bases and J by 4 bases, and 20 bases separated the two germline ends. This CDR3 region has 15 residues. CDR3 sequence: CASTEKTAGHYEQYF. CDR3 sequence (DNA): TGTGCCAGCACGGAGAAGACGGCGGGGCATTACGAGCAGTACTTC.

The CDR3 DNA follows: TGTGCCAGCTCACCCTTCGGAAGTTGGCCCTACAATGAGCAGTTCTTC. This gives the protein CASSPFGSWPYNEQFF. J is TRBJ2-1 and V is TRBV18; D gene unclear. V was clipped by 3 bases and J by 2 bases, with 14 bases between them. Germline loops: CDR1 KGHSH, CDR2 LQKENI. There are 16 residues in the CDR3.

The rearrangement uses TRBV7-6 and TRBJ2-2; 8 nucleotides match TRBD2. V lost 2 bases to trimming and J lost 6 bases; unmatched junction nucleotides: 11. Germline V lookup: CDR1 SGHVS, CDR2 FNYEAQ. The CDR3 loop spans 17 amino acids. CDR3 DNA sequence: TGTGCCAGCAGCTTACGATCCGTAGCGGGACGGTCCGGGGAGCTGTTTTTT. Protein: CASSLRSVAGRSGELFF.

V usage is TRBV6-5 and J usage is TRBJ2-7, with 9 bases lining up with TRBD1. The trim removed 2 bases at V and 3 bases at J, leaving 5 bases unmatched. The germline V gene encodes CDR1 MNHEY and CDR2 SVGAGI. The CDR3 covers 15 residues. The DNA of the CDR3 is TGTGCCAGCAGTTACCGGACAGGGGAATTCTACGAGCAGTACTTC. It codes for CASSYRTGEFYEQYF.

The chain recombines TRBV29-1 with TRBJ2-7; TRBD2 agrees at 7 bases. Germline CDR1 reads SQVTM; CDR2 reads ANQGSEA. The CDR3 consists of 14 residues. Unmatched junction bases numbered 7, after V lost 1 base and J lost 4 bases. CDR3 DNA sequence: TGCAGCGTTGAAGTGCCTAGCGGAGGATACGAGCAGTACTTC. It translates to CSVEVPSGGYEQYF.

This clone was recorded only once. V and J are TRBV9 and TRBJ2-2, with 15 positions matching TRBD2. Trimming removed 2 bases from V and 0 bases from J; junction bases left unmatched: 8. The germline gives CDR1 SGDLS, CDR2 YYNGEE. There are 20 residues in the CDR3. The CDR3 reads CASSVSRTSGRAPNTGELFF. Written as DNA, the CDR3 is TGTGCCAGCAGCGTCTCCCGGACTAGCGGGAGGGCCCCGAACACCGGGGAGCTGTTTTTT.

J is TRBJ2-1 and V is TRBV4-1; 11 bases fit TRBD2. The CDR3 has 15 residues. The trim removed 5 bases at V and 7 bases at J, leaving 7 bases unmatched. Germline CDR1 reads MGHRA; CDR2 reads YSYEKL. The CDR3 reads CASSRTSGSRNEQFF. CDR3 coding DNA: TGCGCCAGCAGCAGAACTAGCGGGAGTAGGAATGAGCAGTTCTTC.

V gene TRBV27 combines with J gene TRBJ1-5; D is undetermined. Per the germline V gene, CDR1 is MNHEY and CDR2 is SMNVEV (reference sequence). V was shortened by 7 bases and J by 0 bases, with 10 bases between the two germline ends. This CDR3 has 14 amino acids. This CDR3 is CASKEGYSNQPQHF. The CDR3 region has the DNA TGTGCCAGCAAGGAGGGCTATAGCAATCAGCCCCAGCATTTT.

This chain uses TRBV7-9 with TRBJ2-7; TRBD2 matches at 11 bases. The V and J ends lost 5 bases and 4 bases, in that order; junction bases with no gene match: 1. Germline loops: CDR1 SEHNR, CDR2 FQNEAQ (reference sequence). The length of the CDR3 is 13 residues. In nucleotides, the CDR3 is TGTGCCAGCAGCGGGACTAGCGGTTACGAGCAGTACTTC. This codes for CASSGTSGYEQYF.

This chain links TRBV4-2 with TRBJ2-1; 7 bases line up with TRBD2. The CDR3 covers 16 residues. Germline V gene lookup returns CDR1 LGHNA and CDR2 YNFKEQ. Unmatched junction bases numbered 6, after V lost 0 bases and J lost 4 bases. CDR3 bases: TGTGCCAGCAGCCAAGATGGGCGGGAGAGGTACAATGAGCAGTTCTTC. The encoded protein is CASSQDGRERYNEQFF.

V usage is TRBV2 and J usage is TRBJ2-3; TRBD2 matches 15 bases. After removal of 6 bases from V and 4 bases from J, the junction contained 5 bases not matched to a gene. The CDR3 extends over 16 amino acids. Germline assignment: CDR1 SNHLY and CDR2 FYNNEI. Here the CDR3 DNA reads TGTGCCAGCAGGGATTGGACTAGCGGGAGGGCAGATACGCAGTATTTT. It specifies CASRDWTSGRADTQYF.

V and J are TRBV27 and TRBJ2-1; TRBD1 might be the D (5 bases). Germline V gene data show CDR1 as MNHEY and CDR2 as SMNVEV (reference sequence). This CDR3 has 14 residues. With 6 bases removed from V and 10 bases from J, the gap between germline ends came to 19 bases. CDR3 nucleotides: TGTGCCAGCAGATTCCAGGGTACTTACACCGAGCAGTTCTTC. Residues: CASRFQGTYTEQFF.